Below, one T cell receptor beta chain is given with its context. What it binds is not known. Clones were sequenced by immunoSEQ multiplex PCR, and TCRdb holds only the in-frame ones, with some missing. Among more than 150,000 clones, roughly nine tenths were seen once, and the ten largest hold roughly 7%. The data stem from a study of T cell responses to AZD1222 COVID-19 vaccine. Overall study findings and caveats: There were repertoire samples only from the period after the peak T cell response. Spike-specific TCR repertoires showed rising breadth and depth after two AZD1222 doses. Donor demographics were predominantly white British with a female majority; clonal diversity may be underestimated. Baseline serology detected seropositivity in only six AZD1222 recipients.

The CDR3 has 17 residues. The V and J genes are TRBV21-1 and TRBJ2-1; the D call in the table, TRBD1, was not verified against the DNA. TRBV21-1 is a listed pseudogene. The TCR comes from an adult who had recovered from COVID-19. Sample: peripheral blood, taken after recovery from COVID-19. The CDR3 sequence: CASSKGDSRLLYNEQFF. CDR3 sequence (DNA): TGTGCCAGCAGCAAAGGGGACAGCCGGCTCCTGTACAATGAGCAGTTCTTC.